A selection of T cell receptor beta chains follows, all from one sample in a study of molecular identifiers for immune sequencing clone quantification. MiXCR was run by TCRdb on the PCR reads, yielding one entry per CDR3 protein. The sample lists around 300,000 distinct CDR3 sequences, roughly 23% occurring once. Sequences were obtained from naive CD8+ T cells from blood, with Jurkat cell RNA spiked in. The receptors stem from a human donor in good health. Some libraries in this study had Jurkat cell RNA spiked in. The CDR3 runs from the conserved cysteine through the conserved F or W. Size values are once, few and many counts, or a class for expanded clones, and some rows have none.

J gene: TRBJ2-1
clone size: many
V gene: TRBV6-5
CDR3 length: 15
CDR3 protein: CASSFFPTSYNEQFF

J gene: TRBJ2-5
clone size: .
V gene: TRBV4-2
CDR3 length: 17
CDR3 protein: CASSQEYAGGWLGTQYF

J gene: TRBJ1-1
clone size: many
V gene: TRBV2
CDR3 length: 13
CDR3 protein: CASSEVGGPEAFF

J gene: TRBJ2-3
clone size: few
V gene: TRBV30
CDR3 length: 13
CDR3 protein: CAWSVQLTDTQYF

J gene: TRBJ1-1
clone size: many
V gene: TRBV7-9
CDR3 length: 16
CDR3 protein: CASSPPQGARHTEAFF

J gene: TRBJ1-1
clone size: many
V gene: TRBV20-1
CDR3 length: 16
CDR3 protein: CSASPTRYPMGTEAFF

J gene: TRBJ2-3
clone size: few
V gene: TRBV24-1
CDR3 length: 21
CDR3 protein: CATSDFRDSNSPIRAADTQYF

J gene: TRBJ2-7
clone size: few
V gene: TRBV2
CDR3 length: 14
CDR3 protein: CASSGRPGTYEQYF

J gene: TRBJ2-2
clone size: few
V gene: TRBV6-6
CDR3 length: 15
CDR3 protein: CASSYLDRATGELFF

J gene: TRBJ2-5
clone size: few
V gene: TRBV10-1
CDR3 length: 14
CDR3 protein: CASSMDRLQETQYF

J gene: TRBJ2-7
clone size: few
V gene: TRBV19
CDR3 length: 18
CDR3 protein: CASSIASGRADRPYEQYF

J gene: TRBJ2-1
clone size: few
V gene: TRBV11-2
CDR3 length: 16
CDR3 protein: CASSLGGGSPYNEQFF

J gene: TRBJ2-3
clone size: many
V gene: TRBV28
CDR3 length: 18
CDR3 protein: CASSSPRLHQREADTQYF

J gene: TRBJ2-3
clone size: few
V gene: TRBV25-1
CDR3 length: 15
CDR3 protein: CASSEWGEGADTQYF

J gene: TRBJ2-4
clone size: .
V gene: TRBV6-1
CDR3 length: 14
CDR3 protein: CARHHPGAAPLQYF

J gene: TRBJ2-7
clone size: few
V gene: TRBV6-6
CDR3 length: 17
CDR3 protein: CASSSRPGRDTIYEQYF

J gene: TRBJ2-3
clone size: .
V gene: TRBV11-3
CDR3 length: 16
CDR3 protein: CASSLRGLAGADAQYF

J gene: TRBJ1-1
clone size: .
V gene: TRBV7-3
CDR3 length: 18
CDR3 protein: CASSLLRRRDRMNTEAFF

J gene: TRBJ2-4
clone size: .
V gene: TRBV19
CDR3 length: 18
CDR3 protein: CASRRTSGRAPGKNIQYF

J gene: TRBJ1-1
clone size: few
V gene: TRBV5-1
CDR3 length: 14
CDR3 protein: CASSEALGPIEAFF

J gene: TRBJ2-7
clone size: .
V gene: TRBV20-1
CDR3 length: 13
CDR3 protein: CSARDGGTGEQYF

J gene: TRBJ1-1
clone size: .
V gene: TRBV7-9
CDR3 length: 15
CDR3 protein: CASSATGASNTEAFF

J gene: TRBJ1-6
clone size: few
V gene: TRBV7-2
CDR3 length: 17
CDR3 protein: CASSLIPGSSYNSPLHF

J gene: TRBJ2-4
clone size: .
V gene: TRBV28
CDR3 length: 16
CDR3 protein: CASSLFKTLAKNIQYF

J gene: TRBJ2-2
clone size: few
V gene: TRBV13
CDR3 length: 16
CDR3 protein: CASSLKGVTGTGELFF

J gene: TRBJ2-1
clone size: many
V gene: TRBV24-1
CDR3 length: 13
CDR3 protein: CATSDLAGDEQFF

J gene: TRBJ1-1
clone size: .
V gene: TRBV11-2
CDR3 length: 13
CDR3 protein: CASSTGGHTETFF

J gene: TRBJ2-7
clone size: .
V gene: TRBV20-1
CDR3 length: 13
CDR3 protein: CSALGQPSYEQYF

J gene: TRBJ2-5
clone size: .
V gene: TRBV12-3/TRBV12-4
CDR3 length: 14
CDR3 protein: CASSLFRDAETQYF

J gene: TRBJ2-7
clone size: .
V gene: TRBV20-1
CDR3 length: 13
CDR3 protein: CSAVARMTYEQYF

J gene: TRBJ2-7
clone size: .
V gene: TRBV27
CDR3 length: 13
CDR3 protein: CASSLKETYEQYF

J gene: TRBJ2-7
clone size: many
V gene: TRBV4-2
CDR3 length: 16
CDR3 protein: CASSQEDTSGIYEQYF

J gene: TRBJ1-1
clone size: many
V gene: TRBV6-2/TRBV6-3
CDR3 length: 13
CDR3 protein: CASSRGWGTEAFF

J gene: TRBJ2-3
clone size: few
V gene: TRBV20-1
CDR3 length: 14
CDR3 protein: CSASWQGSTDTQYF

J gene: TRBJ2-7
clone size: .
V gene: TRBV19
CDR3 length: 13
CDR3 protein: CASSIVGLNEQYF

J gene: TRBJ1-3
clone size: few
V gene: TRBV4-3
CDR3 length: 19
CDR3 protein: CASSHRPPGTADSGNTIYF

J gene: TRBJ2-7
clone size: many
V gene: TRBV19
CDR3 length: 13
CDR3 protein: CASSTAGFGEQYF

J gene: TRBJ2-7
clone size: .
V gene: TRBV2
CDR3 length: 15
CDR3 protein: CASSEGVRVTYEQYF

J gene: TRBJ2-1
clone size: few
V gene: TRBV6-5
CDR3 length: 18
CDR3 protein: CASYSRVVGDAPVYEQFF

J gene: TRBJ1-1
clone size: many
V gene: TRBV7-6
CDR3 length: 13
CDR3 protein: CASSLSVNTEAFF

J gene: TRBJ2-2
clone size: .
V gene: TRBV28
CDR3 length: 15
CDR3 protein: CASSFYPGNTGELFF

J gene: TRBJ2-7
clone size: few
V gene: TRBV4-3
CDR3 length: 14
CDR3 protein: CASSQGINVYEQYF

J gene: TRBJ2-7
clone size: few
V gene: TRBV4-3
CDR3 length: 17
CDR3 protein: CASSQSAKGAYPYEQHF

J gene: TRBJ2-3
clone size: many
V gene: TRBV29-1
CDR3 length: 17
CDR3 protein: CSVDGLNRGGGTDTQYF

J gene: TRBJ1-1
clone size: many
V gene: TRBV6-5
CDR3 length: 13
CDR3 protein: CASSYGSGTEAFF